One and the same sample provided the 18 T cell receptor beta chains below, sequenced in a study of T cell responses to AZD1222 COVID-19 vaccine. Repertoires were generated with immunoSEQ multiplex PCR, while TCRdb's copy carries only in-frame clones and drops some. The sample records around 180,000 clones, 85% to 90% being singletons. This sample comprised peripheral blood, obtained on day 0 of AZD1222 vaccination. Receptors originate from an adult in good health.

The chain couples TRBV28 to TRBJ1-4; D possibly corresponds to TRBD1 (6 bases). The ends were cut back, 3 bases at V and 7 bases at J, with 6 bases in the middle. From germline, CDR1 is MDHEN and CDR2 SYDVKM. The CDR3 has 12 residues. CDR3 protein: CASSLTGEKLFF. The CDR3 nucleotides are TGTGCCAGCAGTTTGACAGGTGAAAAACTGTTTTTT.

The chain couples TRBV4-3 to TRBJ1-2; the match to TRBD1 covers 11 bases. The CDR3 sequence is 16 residues long. Germline V CDR1 and CDR2: LGHNA, YSLEER. The trim removed 0 bases at V and 7 bases at J, leaving 7 bases unmatched. This CDR3 is CASSQEFGQGAGGYTF. Here the CDR3 DNA reads TGCGCCAGCAGCCAAGAATTTGGACAGGGGGCCGGTGGCTACACCTTC.

The chain carries TRBV5-1 and TRBJ1-1; D remains unclear. Looked up from germline, CDR1 is SGHRS and CDR2 is YFSETQ. The CDR3 loop spans 14 amino acids. Trimming left V 2 bases short and J 5 bases short, with 13 bases between. In DNA form, the CDR3 reads TGCGCCAGCAGCTTCGGGTCCCCCGGGACTGAAGCTTTCTTT. As protein: CASSFGSPGTEAFF.

Written as DNA, the CDR3 is TGTGCCAGCAGCGGGGACGGCAATCAGCCCCAGCATTTT. It specifies CASSGDGNQPQHF. This chain connects TRBV7-9 to TRBJ1-5, with a weak D call TRBD1 (5 bases). Between the trimmed V and J ends, which lost 5 bases and 2 bases, there was a span of 7 bases. The CDR3 contains 13 residues. Germline V CDR1 and CDR2: SEHNR, FQNEAQ (reference sequence).

The V call is TRBV27, the J call TRBJ1-4; TRBD1 matches at 8 bases. Germline values: CDR1 MNHEY, CDR2 SMNVEV (reference sequence). The trim removed 7 bases at V and 6 bases at J, leaving 7 bases unmatched. The CDR3 is made up of 14 amino acids. CDR3 amino acids: CASIIRQGYEKLFF. Written as DNA, the CDR3 is TGTGCCAGCATTATCAGACAGGGGTATGAAAAACTGTTTTTT. The full variable domain, completed using reference TRBV27 and TRBJ1-4, is EAQVTQNPRYLITVTGKKLTVTCSQNMNHEYMSWYRQDPGLGLRQIYYSMNVEVTDKGDVPEGYKVSRKEKRNFPLILESPSPNQTSLYFCASIIRQGYEKLFFGSGTQLSVL.

The chain couples TRBV25-1 to TRBJ2-5, with D perhaps assigned TRBD1 or TRBD2 (5 bases each). The CDR3 has 16 amino acids. In germline, CDR1 is MGHDK, CDR2 SYGVNS. V dropped 1 base and J dropped 4 bases, with 16 bases sitting between them. This chain's CDR3 is CASSESGVGAGETQYF. The DNA of the CDR3 is TGTGCCAGCAGTGAATCAGGCGTCGGGGCGGGAGAGACCCAGTACTTC.

The CDR3 spells CASSPVGDSGGYEQYF. CDR3 in DNA: TGTGCCAGCAGCCCGGTAGGGGATAGCGGGGGTTACGAGCAGTACTTC. The V gene is TRBV7-2, the J gene TRBJ2-7; 9 nucleotides match TRBD2. Germline V gene lookup returns CDR1 SGHTA and CDR2 FQGNSA. The CDR3 runs 16 residues. The J segment lost 4 bases and the V segment lost 5 bases, leaving 12 bases of the junction unmatched. Supplemented by reference TRBV7-2 and TRBJ2-7, the full variable domain reads GAGVSQSPSNKVTEKGKDVELRCDPISGHTALYWYRQSLGQGLEFLIYFQGNSAPDKSGLPSDRFSAERTGGSVSTLTIQRTQQEDSAVYLCASSPVGDSGGYEQYFGPGTRLTVT.

The chain uses TRBV10-1 and TRBJ2-2, with 11 nucleotides matching TRBD2. Germline V gives CDR1 WNHNN, CDR2 SYGVQD (reference sequence). The CDR3 spans 18 residues. V trimming: 3 bases; J trimming: 0 bases; junction bases outside the gene matches: 6. The CDR3 sequence: CASSDPGTSGTNTGELFF. DNA for the CDR3: TGCGCCAGCAGTGACCCCGGGACTAGCGGTACGAACACCGGGGAGCTGTTTTTT.

As to this clone: One end of the junction does not line up with germline, which may come from a read error. The rearrangement joins TRBV11-2 to TRBJ1-1; TRBD1 might be the D (5 bases). Germline V gives CDR1 SGHAT, CDR2 FQNNGV. The CDR3 consists of 14 residues. The CDR3 protein is CASSLDTGGTEAFF. The CDR3 DNA reads as TGTGCCAGCAGCCTAGACACAGGCGGCACTGAAGCTTTCTTT.

This clone was seen once. This chain links TRBV6-1 with TRBJ1-3; D call uncertain. With 2 bases removed from V and 0 bases from J, the gap between germline ends came to 8 bases. This CDR3 region has 15 residues. Germline V gene data show CDR1 as MNHNS and CDR2 as SASEGT. The CDR3 DNA reads TGTGCCAGCAGTGAACAGCCTCGCTCTGGAAACACCATATATTTT. This translates into CASSEQPRSGNTIYF.

V usage is TRBV5-1 and J usage is TRBJ1-2; D is undetermined. There are 15 residues in the CDR3. Germline V lookup: CDR1 SGHRS, CDR2 YFSETQ. Trimming removed 0 bases from V and 0 bases from J, with 9 bases in between. CDR3 sequence (DNA): TGCGCCAGCAGCTTGGGGGAAACCTCTAACTATGGCTACACCTTC. It yields the protein CASSLGETSNYGYTF.

In nucleotides, the CDR3 is TGTGCCAGCAGCTTAGGGACCCTAAACACTGAAGCTTTCTTT. Its translation: CASSLGTLNTEAFF. The chain uses TRBV7-2 and TRBJ1-1; D gene uncertain. Trimming pared 1 base from V and 2 bases from J, leaving 8 bases between. Germline assignment: CDR1 SGHTA and CDR2 FQGNSA. CDR3 length equals 14 residues.

CDR3 sequence: CASSPRGFGKLFF. CDR3 nucleotide sequence: TGTGCCAGCAGCCCCAGGGGTTTTGGAAAACTGTTTTTT. The chain is built from TRBV28 and TRBJ1-4, with TRBD1 as a possible D gene (6 bases). The length of the CDR3 is 13 residues. The germline V gene has CDR1 MDHEN and CDR2 SYDVKM. Trimming left V 6 bases short and J 10 bases short, with 15 bases between.

The V and J genes are TRBV30 and TRBJ1-3; unclear D gene. V was trimmed by 0 bases and J by 2 bases, leaving 14 bases between them. CDR1 is GTSNPN, CDR2 SVGIG, per germline (reference sequence). CDR3 length: 16 residues. The chain's CDR3 is CAWSVDFRSTGNTIYF. The DNA for the CDR3 is TGTGCCTGGAGTGTCGACTTTCGTAGCACTGGAAACACCATATATTTT.

V and J are TRBV7-2 and TRBJ2-4, with 9 positions matching TRBD2. CDR1 SGHTA and CDR2 FQGNSA come from the germline V gene. After removal of 5 bases from V and 3 bases from J, the junction contained 11 bases not matched to a gene. CDR3 length equals 17 residues. In DNA form, the CDR3 reads TGTGCCAGCAGCCCAATAGCGGGGGAGTCATTCAAAAACATTCAGTACTTC. It encodes CASSPIAGESFKNIQYF.

The V call is TRBV9, the J call TRBJ1-5, with unresolved D. Germline loops: CDR1 SGDLS, CDR2 YYNGEE. V lost 0 bases to trimming and J lost 1 base, with 5 bases between them. This CDR3 is built from 14 residues. The CDR3 coding sequence is TGTGCCAGCAGCGTAGGAGAGAGCAATCAGCCCCAGCATTTT. Amino acids: CASSVGESNQPQHF.

The gene calls are TRBV28 and TRBJ2-4, with 9 bases matching TRBD1. Losses at the gene ends were 8 bases for V and 9 bases for J; bases not matched to a gene: 11. CDR3 length: 14 amino acids. The germline gives CDR1 MDHEN, CDR2 SYDVKM. The CDR3 sequence: CASEDRGAVSIQYF. CDR3 DNA sequence: TGTGCCAGCGAGGACAGGGGCGCCGTGAGCATTCAGTACTTC.

The chain links TRBV12-3 or TRBV12-4 to TRBJ2-7; D is unclear. V was shortened by 7 bases and J by 4 bases, with 2 bases between the two germline ends. CDR3 length: 9 residues. CDR3 in amino acids: CASMYEQYF. CDR3 nucleotides: TGTGCCAGCATGTACGAGCAGTACTTC.